The clone carrying this TCR beta chain was observed a handful of times. A much larger clone lies a single base off, so this may be a read error. The sample belongs to a study of prognosis after radiotherapy for stage I lung cancer. Study information: It was SBRT that served as radiotherapy, in 3 to 5 fractions with a biologically effective dose of at least 100 Gy.

Trimming left V 1 base short and J 4 bases short, with 9 bases between. The CDR3 is made up of 13 amino acids. The germline CDR1 and CDR2 sequences are DFQATT and SNEGSKA (reference sequence). Amplification of the TCR beta CDR3 (from genomic DNA) was done by two-round multiplex PCR. Primers specific to each TRBV and TRBJ gene drove first-round PCR. In TCRdb, the multiplex PCR reads were re-called with MiXCR into one record per CDR3 protein. The table shows tens of thousands of distinct CDR3 sequences, with 24% occurring only once. Sequencing used PBMCs, obtained before or after stereotactic body radiation therapy (not recorded which). This chain links TRBV20-1 with TRBJ2-3; D gene uncertain. The receptor was isolated from a donor at least 50 years old with non-small cell lung cancer. The CDR3, as DNA: TGCAGTGCTAGAGGTGGGCGCGCAGATACGCAGTATTTT. It codes for CSARGGRADTQYF.